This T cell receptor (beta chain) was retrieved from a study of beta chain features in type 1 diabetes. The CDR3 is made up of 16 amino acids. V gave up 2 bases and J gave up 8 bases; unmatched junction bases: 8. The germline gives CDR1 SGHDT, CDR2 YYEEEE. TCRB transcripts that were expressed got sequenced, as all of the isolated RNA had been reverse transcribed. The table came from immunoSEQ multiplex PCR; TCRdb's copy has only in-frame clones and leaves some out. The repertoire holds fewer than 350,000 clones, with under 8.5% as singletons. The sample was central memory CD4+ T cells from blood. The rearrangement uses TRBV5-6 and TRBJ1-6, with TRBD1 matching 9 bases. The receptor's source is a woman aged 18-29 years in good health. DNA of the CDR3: TGTGCCAGCAGCTTAGCACAGGGGGCTAAGGATTCACCCCTCCACTTT. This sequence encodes CASSLAQGAKDSPLHF.